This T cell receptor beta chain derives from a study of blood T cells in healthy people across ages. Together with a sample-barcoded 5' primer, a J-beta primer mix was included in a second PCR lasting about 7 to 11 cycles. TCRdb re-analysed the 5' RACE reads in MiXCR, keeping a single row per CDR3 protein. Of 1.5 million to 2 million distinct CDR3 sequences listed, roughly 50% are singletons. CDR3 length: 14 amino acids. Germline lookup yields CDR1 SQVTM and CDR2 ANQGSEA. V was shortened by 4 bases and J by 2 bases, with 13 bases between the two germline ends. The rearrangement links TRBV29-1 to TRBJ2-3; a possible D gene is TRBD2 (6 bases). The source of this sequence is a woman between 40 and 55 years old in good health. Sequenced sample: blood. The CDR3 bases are TGCAGCGTTGGGGGGAGGTCAATCACAGATACGCAGTATTTT. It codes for CSVGGRSITDTQYF.